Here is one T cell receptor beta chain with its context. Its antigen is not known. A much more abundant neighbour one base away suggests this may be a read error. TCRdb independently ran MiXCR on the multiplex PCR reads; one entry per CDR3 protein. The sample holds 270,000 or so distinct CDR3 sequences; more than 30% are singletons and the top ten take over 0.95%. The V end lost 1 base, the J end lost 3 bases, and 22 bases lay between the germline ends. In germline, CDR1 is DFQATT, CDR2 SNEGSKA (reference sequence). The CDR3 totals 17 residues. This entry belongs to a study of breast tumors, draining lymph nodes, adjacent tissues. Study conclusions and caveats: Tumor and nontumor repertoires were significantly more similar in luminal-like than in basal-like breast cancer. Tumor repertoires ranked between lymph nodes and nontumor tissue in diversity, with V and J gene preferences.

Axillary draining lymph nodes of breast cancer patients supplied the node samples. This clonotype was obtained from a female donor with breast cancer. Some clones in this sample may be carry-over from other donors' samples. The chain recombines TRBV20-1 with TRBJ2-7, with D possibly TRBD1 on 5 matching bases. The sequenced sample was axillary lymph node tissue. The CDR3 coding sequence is TGCAGTGCTAGAGGTTCGGGTACAGGTCACTTACACTACGAGCAGTACTTC. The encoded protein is CSARGSGTGHLHYEQYF.